These 29 T cell receptor beta chains originate from one sample sequenced in a study of blood T cell repertoires in COVID-19. Method: immunoSEQ multiplex PCR; TCRdb's copy keeps in-frame clones and lacks some. The table has about 100,000 clones, over 65% seen once. Source material: peripheral blood. The source is a man aged 55 to 70 with acute or convalescent COVID-19.

The chain has TRBV2 and TRBJ1-3, with D perhaps TRBD1 (6 bases). V was trimmed by 8 bases and J by 2 bases, leaving 13 bases between them. This CDR3 spans 14 amino acids. Germline V gene lookup returns CDR1 SNHLY and CDR2 FYNNEI. The chain's CDR3 is CASLGGQPGNTIYF. The CDR3 DNA reads as TGTGCCAGCCTGGGCGGACAGCCTGGAAACACCATATATTTT. The variable domain in full, completed from reference TRBV2 and TRBJ1-3, reads EPEVTQTPSHQVTQMGQEVILRCVPISNHLYFYWYRQILGQKVEFLVSFYNNEISEKSEIFDDQFSVERPDGSNFTLKIRSTKLEDSAMYFCASLGGQPGNTIYFGEGSWLTVV.

The genes are TRBV28 and TRBJ1-3; the match to TRBD1 covers 8 bases. The CDR3 covers 15 residues. The germline V gene encodes CDR1 MDHEN and CDR2 SYDVKM. The V and J ends lost 2 bases and 1 base, in that order; junction bases with no gene match: 1. The CDR3 sequence is CASSLQGASGNTIYF. Here the CDR3 DNA reads TGTGCCAGCAGTTTACAGGGGGCGTCTGGAAACACCATATATTTT.

DNA of the CDR3: TGCAGTGCTAGTTTGCCGGAGGCTAACTATGGCTACACCTTC. This gives the protein CSASLPEANYGYTF. V and J are TRBV20-1 and TRBJ1-2; D not certain. CDR3 length equals 14 residues. Germline CDR1 and CDR2: DFQATT and SNEGSKA (reference sequence). Trimming stripped 3 bases from V and 0 bases from J, with 11 bases between.

This clone was detected a few times. The V gene is TRBV28, the J gene TRBJ1-6; D might be TRBD1 (5 bases). The CDR3 loop spans 14 amino acids. CDR1 is MDHEN and CDR2 is SYDVKM in the germline V gene. V lost 6 bases to trimming and J lost 15 bases, with 21 bases between them. The CDR3 sequence: CASSRTSTVLFLHF. CDR3 DNA sequence: TGTGCCAGCAGCCGCACTTCGACAGTCTTATTCCTCCACTTT. The whole variable domain, remainder taken from reference TRBV28 and TRBJ1-6, is DVKVTQSSRYLVKRTGEKVFLECVQDMDHENMFWYRQDPGLGLRLIYFSYDVKMKEKGDIPEGYSVSREKKERFSLILESASTNQTSMYLCASSRTSTVLFLHFGNGTRLTVT.

The genes are TRBV7-2 and TRBJ2-5, with unresolved D. Trimming took 3 bases from V and 3 from J, leaving 8 bases between them. The CDR3 sequence is 13 residues long. Germline CDR1 SGHTA, CDR2 FQGNSA. The CDR3 is CASSLGPEETQYF. The CDR3 coding sequence is TGTGCCAGCAGCTTGGGCCCAGAAGAGACCCAGTACTTC. Variable domain in full (rest from reference TRBV7-2 and TRBJ2-5): GAGVSQSPSNKVTEKGKDVELRCDPISGHTALYWYRQSLGQGLEFLIYFQGNSAPDKSGLPSDRFSAERTGGSVSTLTIQRTQQEDSAVYLCASSLGPEETQYFGPGTRLLVL.

This rearrangement joins TRBV11-2 to TRBJ2-1; TRBD2 matches at 14 bases. V trimming: 3 bases; J trimming: 10 bases; junction bases outside the gene matches: 5. Germline CDR1 reads SGHAT; CDR2 reads FQNNGV. This CDR3 has 15 amino acids. CDR3 coding DNA: TGTGCCAGCAGCTTTTCGGGACTAGCGGGAGAGGAGCAGTTCTTC. This sequence encodes CASSFSGLAGEEQFF.

The chain couples TRBV15 to TRBJ2-1; 9 nucleotides align to TRBD2. The CDR3 length is 16 residues. Germline trimming cut 1 base from V and 5 bases from J; bases unmatched to any gene: 6. Germline V gene data show CDR1 as LNHNV and CDR2 as YYDKDF (reference sequence). The CDR3 sequence: CATSRGQAGGNNEQFF. CDR3 bases: TGTGCCACCAGCAGAGGTCAAGCGGGAGGCAACAATGAGCAGTTCTTC.

This chain uses TRBV15 with TRBJ2-3; D call uncertain. Germline CDR1 LNHNV, CDR2 YYDKDF (reference sequence). Trimming stripped 5 bases from V and 1 base from J, with 13 bases between. This CDR3 region has 15 residues. The CDR3 loop reads CATSARQPGTDTQYF. The CDR3 region has the DNA TGTGCCACCAGCGCCCGACAACCAGGCACAGATACGCAGTATTTT.

This clone turned up a few times. This chain joins TRBV2 and TRBJ2-2; 12 bases align to TRBD2. V lost 7 bases and J lost 7; bases outside the gene matches: 10. The CDR3 has 16 amino acids. Germline values: CDR1 SNHLY, CDR2 FYNNEI. The CDR3 DNA follows: TGTGCCAGCATTGGTCTAGCGGGAGGGCCCGGCGGGGAGCTGTTTTTT. Residues: CASIGLAGGPGGELFF.

The J gene is TRBJ2-7, the V gene TRBV5-6; TRBD1 aligns across 8 bases. This CDR3 is 13 amino acids long. V lost 9 bases and J lost 3; bases outside the gene matches: 8. In germline, CDR1 is SGHDT, CDR2 YYEEEE. The CDR3 sequence is CATATGESYEQYF. The CDR3 DNA reads TGTGCCACCGCGACAGGGGAGAGCTACGAGCAGTACTTC.

This clone occurred a few times. As DNA, the CDR3 is TGCGCCAGCACCGAGACAGGGTTCGGAAACACCATATATTTT. The encoded protein is CASTETGFGNTIYF. The chain combines TRBV10-2 with TRBJ1-3, with TRBD1 matching over 7 bases. The CDR3 sequence is 14 residues long. V was clipped by 7 bases and J by 4 bases; unmatched bases: 7. The V gene's germline CDR1 is WSHSY and CDR2 SAAADI.

This clone appeared once. The chain couples TRBV18 to TRBJ1-1; perhaps TRBD1 as D (6 bases). Germline CDR1 reads KGHSH; CDR2 reads LQKENI. Trimming removed 2 bases at V and 4 bases at J, with 14 bases between. The CDR3 is made up of 15 amino acids. The CDR3 protein is CASSPEPRTVTEAFF. The DNA for the CDR3 is TGTGCCAGCTCACCAGAGCCTAGGACAGTCACTGAAGCTTTCTTT.

The chain has TRBV6-2 or TRBV6-3 and TRBJ1-2, with TRBD1 matching 8 bases. Looked up from germline, CDR1 is MNHEY and CDR2 is SVGEGT. CDR3 length equals 14 residues. V shed 1 base, J shed 6 bases, and the junction held 4 bases outside the gene matches. CDR3 nucleotides: TGTGCCAGCAGTTACTTTGGACAGGGTGATGGCTACACCTTC. Protein product: CASSYFGQGDGYTF.

This chain links TRBV5-1 with TRBJ2-1; D is perhaps TRBD1 (5 bases). CDR3 length: 13 amino acids. V shed 2 bases and J shed 3 bases, with 6 bases lying between them. Germline loops: CDR1 SGHRS, CDR2 YFSETQ. CDR3 region: CASSFDSYNEQFF. As DNA, the CDR3 is TGCGCCAGCAGCTTCGACAGCTACAATGAGCAGTTCTTC.

The chain uses TRBV10-3 and TRBJ1-1, with D possibly matching TRBD1 (5 bases). V shed 2 bases and J shed 8 bases, with 9 bases lying between them. The CDR3 spans 12 residues. Germline CDR1 ENHRY, CDR2 SYGVKD. CDR3 coding DNA: TGTGCCATCAGTGAGATGGGACTAGAAGCTTTCTTT. This codes for CAISEMGLEAFF.

This clone was picked up a small number of times. The J gene is TRBJ2-5, the V gene TRBV10-1; 7 bases fit TRBD1. V lost 8 bases to trimming and J lost 1 base; unmatched junction nucleotides: 4. The CDR3 consists of 13 residues. Germline V CDR1 and CDR2: WNHNN, SYGVQD (reference sequence). As DNA, the CDR3 is TGCGCCAGCGCCCGGGACAGCCAAGAGACCCAGTACTTC. Its protein is CASARDSQETQYF.

V is TRBV2 and J is TRBJ2-1; the match to TRBD1 covers 10 bases. After removal of 6 bases from V and 9 bases from J, the junction contained 5 bases not matched to a gene. The germline V gene encodes CDR1 SNHLY and CDR2 FYNNEI. CDR3 size: 13 residues. This CDR3 reads CASRTGQGGEQFF. The CDR3 coding sequence is TGTGCCAGCAGAACCGGACAGGGGGGTGAGCAGTTCTTC.

The CDR3 here is CASSQDRPRPGSNQPQHF. As DNA, the CDR3 is TGTGCCAGCAGCCAAGATCGGCCTCGACCAGGGAGCAATCAGCCCCAGCATTTT. This chain links TRBV3-1 (or the pseudogene TRBV3-2) with TRBJ1-5; tentatively, D is TRBD1 (5 bases). Trimming left V 0 bases short and J 1 base short, with 16 bases between. The CDR3 totals 18 residues. The V gene's germline CDR1 is LGHDT and CDR2 YNNKEL (reference sequence).

The gene calls are TRBV20-1 and TRBJ1-6; D is unresolved. Germline assignment: CDR1 DFQATT and CDR2 SNEGSKA (reference sequence). V lost 5 bases to trimming and J lost 14 bases, with 13 bases between them. The CDR3 covers 11 residues. The DNA for the CDR3 is TGCAGTGCTGTTGGAGGCCGTTCCCTCCACTTT. Its protein product is CSAVGGRSLHF.

V is TRBV27 and J is TRBJ1-5, with TRBD1 matching over 7 bases. The CDR3 consists of 16 residues. With V trimmed by 5 bases and J by 4 bases, 11 bases remained unmatched. Germline CDR1 reads MNHEY; CDR2 reads SMNVEV (reference sequence). The CDR3 region is CASSSGRDRLNQPQHF. The CDR3 DNA sequence: TGTGCCAGCAGTAGCGGAAGGGACAGACTAAATCAGCCCCAGCATTTT.

The V and J genes are TRBV19 and TRBJ2-2, with 11 bases fitting TRBD1. From germline, CDR1 is LNHDA and CDR2 SQIVND (reference sequence). CDR3 length: 17 amino acids. J gave up 4 bases and V 4 bases, and 8 bases lay outside the gene matches. DNA of the CDR3: TGTGCCAGTAGTACTTGGGGACAGGGGGTGCGCACCGGGGAGCTGTTTTTT. Its protein is CASSTWGQGVRTGELFF.

V usage is TRBV4-2 and J usage is TRBJ1-1; possibly TRBD1 for D (5 bases). This CDR3 region has 14 residues. Germline lookup yields CDR1 LGHNA and CDR2 YNFKEQ. Trimming cost V 6 bases and J 5 bases, with 16 bases left between them. CDR3 coding DNA: TGTGCCAGCAGTCGGGGGGGGGAAAAGACTGAAGCTTTCTTT. This codes for CASSRGGEKTEAFF.

The chain combines TRBV9 with TRBJ1-1, with D possibly TRBD1 on 5 matching bases. This CDR3 comprises 14 residues. Trimming left V 3 bases short and J 4 bases short, with 13 bases between. The germline V gene has CDR1 SGDLS and CDR2 YYNGEE. CDR3 amino acids: CASSARGGSTEAFF. The DNA of the CDR3 is TGTGCCAGCAGCGCCCGGGGCGGGAGCACTGAAGCTTTCTTT.

This clone was picked up one time. The rearrangement links TRBV5-1 to TRBJ2-3; the D gene is possibly TRBD2 (6 bases). From germline, CDR1 is SGHRS and CDR2 YFSETQ. The CDR3 runs to 14 residues. Trimming left V 1 base short and J 5 bases short, with 11 bases between. The CDR3 coding sequence is TGCGCCAGCAGCTTGTGGAGGGATGGAGATACGCAGTATTTT. As protein: CASSLWRDGDTQYF. Full variable domain (rest looked up from reference TRBV5-1 and TRBJ2-3): KAGVTQTPRYLIKTRGQQVTLSCSPISGHRSVSWYQQTPGQGLQFLFEYFSETQRNKGNFPGRFSGRQFSNSRSEMNVSTLELGDSALYLCASSLWRDGDTQYFGPGTRLTVL.

This clone has just one count. J is TRBJ1-3 and V is TRBV24-1; 7 bases fit TRBD1. The CDR3 consists of 17 residues. Germline values: CDR1 KGHDR, CDR2 SFDVKD. Unmatched junction bases numbered 10, after V lost 4 bases and J lost 2 bases. CDR3 DNA: TGTGCCACCAGTGACGCGACGGGGACAGATACTGGAAACACCATATATTTT. It specifies CATSDATGTDTGNTIYF.

The V call is TRBV5-1, the J call TRBJ2-2, with 11 positions matching TRBD1. The germline V gene encodes CDR1 SGHRS and CDR2 YFSETQ. Trimming cost V 0 bases and J 7 bases; bases outside gene matches: 5. The CDR3 has 16 amino acids. CDR3 residues: CASSLGGQGAGGELFF. In DNA, the CDR3 is TGCGCCAGCAGCTTGGGAGGACAGGGGGCCGGCGGGGAGCTGTTTTTT.

The chain employs TRBV14 and TRBJ2-5; TRBD1 matches at 8 bases. Unmatched junction bases numbered 15, after V lost 1 base and J lost 2 bases. In germline, CDR1 is SGHDN, CDR2 FVKESK. The CDR3 covers 19 residues. The CDR3 sequence: CASSQVAGGWRQPQETQYF. CDR3 coding DNA: TGTGCCAGCAGCCAAGTGGCAGGGGGCTGGCGACAGCCTCAAGAGACCCAGTACTTC.

The V and J genes are TRBV3-1 (or the pseudogene TRBV3-2) and TRBJ2-7, with 8 bases fitting TRBD1. With V trimmed by 5 bases and J by 7 bases, 13 bases remained unmatched. CDR3 length: 15 residues. In germline, CDR1 is LGHDT, CDR2 YNNKEL (reference sequence). The CDR3: CASSTRQGRVNEQYF. In DNA, the CDR3 is TGTGCCAGCAGCACCCGACAGGGGCGTGTGAATGAGCAGTACTTC.

The chain joins TRBV4-1 to TRBJ2-3, with TRBD1 matching 9 bases. CDR1 is MGHRA and CDR2 is YSYEKL in the germline V gene. The CDR3 is 17 amino acids. Trimming removed 3 bases from V and 1 base from J; junction bases left unmatched: 8. Written as DNA, the CDR3 is TGCGCCAGCAGCCAGACCGGGACAGGGTCGGGCACAGATACGCAGTATTTT. Protein: CASSQTGTGSGTDTQYF.